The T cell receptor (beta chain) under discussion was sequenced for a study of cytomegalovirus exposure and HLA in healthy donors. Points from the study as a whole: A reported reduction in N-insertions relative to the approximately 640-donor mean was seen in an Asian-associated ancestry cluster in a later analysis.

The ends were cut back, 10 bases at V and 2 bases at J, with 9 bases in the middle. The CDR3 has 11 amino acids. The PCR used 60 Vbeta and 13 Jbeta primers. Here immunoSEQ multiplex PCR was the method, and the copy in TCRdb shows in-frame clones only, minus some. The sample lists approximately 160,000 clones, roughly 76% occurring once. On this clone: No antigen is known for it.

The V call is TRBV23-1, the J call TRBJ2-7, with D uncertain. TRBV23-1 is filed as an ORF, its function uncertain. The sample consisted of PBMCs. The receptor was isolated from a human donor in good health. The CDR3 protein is CAIFQAYEQYF. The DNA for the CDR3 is TGCGCCATCTTTCAGGCCTACGAGCAGTACTTC.